The rows below give T cell receptor beta chains drawn from one sample of a study of T cell responses to AZD1222 COVID-19 vaccine. Profiling relied on immunoSEQ multiplex PCR, and the TCRdb table lists in-frame clones only, not all of them. The data hold tens of thousands of clones, with around 82% observed a single time. This specimen consisted of peripheral blood, obtained on day 0 of AZD1222 vaccination. Every receptor here comes from an adult in good health. Both conserved end residues are part of each CDR3. The D gene is left open where the match is weak. Size is omitted from some rows. Given values are once, few, many or a class for expanded clones.

length: 15
V: TRBV5-6
D: TRBD1
size: NA
J: TRBJ2-3
DNA: TGTGCCAGCAGTAATCGACAGGGGAGTACAGATACGCAGTATTTT
CDR3: CASSNRQGSTDTQYF

length: 13
V: TRBV28
D: TRBD1
size: NA
J: TRBJ1-4
DNA: TGTGCCAGCAGCCTAGGGACAGATGAAAAACTGTTTTTT
CDR3: CASSLGTDEKLFF

length: 11
V: TRBV30
D: NA
size: NA
J: TRBJ1-2
DNA: TGTGCCTCCAGGGTTGAGGGCGGCTACACCTTC
CDR3: CASRVEGGYTF

length: 16
V: TRBV19
D: NA
size: NA
J: TRBJ1-5
DNA: TGTGCCAGTATGGGTGGAACGGGAGGAAGCAATCAGCCCCAGCATTTT
CDR3: CASMGGTGGSNQPQHF

length: 14
V: TRBV5-1
D: NA
size: medium-sized
J: TRBJ1-6
DNA: TGCGCCAGCAGCAAAGGGGTAACTGAATCACCCCTCCACTTT
CDR3: CASSKGVTESPLHF

length: 15
V: TRBV7-9
D: NA
size: NA
J: TRBJ2-7
DNA: TGTGCCAGCAGCTTAGGAACGGGGGCGGCCTACGAGCAGTACTTC
CDR3: CASSLGTGAAYEQYF

length: 15
V: TRBV5-4
D: NA
size: NA
J: TRBJ2-3
DNA: TGTGCCAGCACCCAGGGGGGTGGGAGGGCAGATACGCAGTATTTT
CDR3: CASTQGGGRADTQYF

length: 15
V: TRBV5-6
D: NA
size: NA
J: TRBJ2-3
DNA: TGTGCCAGCAGCAGAGCGACTACTAGCACAGATACGCAGTATTTT
CDR3: CASSRATTSTDTQYF

length: 13
V: TRBV9
D: NA
size: medium-sized
J: TRBJ1-2
DNA: TGTGCCAGCAGCCCTGACAGCGGTCGGCGCTACACCTTC
CDR3: CASSPDSGRRYTF

length: 13
V: TRBV24-1
D: NA
size: NA
J: TRBJ2-7
DNA: TGTGCCACCCAGGGGTCGGATAACTACGAGCAGTACTTC
CDR3: CATQGSDNYEQYF

length: 15
V: TRBV6-5
D: TRBD1
size: NA
J: TRBJ1-5
DNA: TGTGCCAGCAGTCCGACAGGGGTAAGCAATCAGCCCCAGCATTTT
CDR3: CASSPTGVSNQPQHF

length: 13
V: TRBV5-1
D: NA
size: NA
J: TRBJ2-7
DNA: TGCGCCAGCAGCCGAGTAGGGGCTGCCGAGCAGTACTTC
CDR3: CASSRVGAAEQYF

length: 16
V: TRBV19
D: TRBD2
size: few
J: TRBJ2-1
DNA: TGTGCCAGTAGCAAGCGGGGGGGGAGCTCCTACAATGAGCAGTTCTTC
CDR3: CASSKRGGSSYNEQFF

length: 17
V: TRBV19
D: TRBD2
size: NA
J: TRBJ2-5
DNA: TGTGCCAGTAGTGCTGCGGCGGGGGGCCCTCGGGGTGGGACCCAGTACTTC
CDR3: CASSAAAGGPRGGTQYF

length: 16
V: TRBV9
D: NA
size: NA
J: TRBJ2-3
DNA: TGTGCCAGCAGCGTAGATGGGGACCCAAGCACAGATACGCAGTATTTT
CDR3: CASSVDGDPSTDTQYF

length: 13
V: TRBV12-3/TRBV12-4
D: NA
size: NA
J: TRBJ2-7
DNA: TGTGCCAGCAGTTCGACCTTGGGCGCCGAGCAGTACTTC
CDR3: CASSSTLGAEQYF

length: 14
V: TRBV9
D: NA
size: NA
J: TRBJ1-1
DNA: TGTGCCAGCAGCCCCGGGTCCGGGACCACTGAAGCTTTCTTT
CDR3: CASSPGSGTTEAFF

length: 14
V: TRBV2
D: NA
size: NA
J: TRBJ1-2
DNA: TGTGCCAGCAGTGAAAATACAGGAGACTATGGCTACACCTTC
CDR3: CASSENTGDYGYTF

length: 15
V: TRBV5-1
D: NA
size: NA
J: TRBJ1-2
DNA: TGCGCCAGCAGCTTGGACGGGACAAAAAACTATGGCTACACCTTC
CDR3: CASSLDGTKNYGYTF

length: 14
V: TRBV28
D: NA
size: NA
J: TRBJ1-4
DNA: TGTGCCAGCAGCCCACGGCGGGGGAATGAAAAACTGTTTTTT
CDR3: CASSPRRGNEKLFF

length: 15
V: TRBV11-3
D: TRBD1
size: few
J: TRBJ1-2
DNA: TGTGCCAGCAGCTTCCAACAGGGGACCAACTATGGCTACACCTTC
CDR3: CASSFQQGTNYGYTF

length: 14
V: TRBV2
D: NA
size: NA
J: TRBJ2-1
DNA: TGTGCCAGCAAAGGGGGGTCCACCTACAATGAGCAGTTCTTC
CDR3: CASKGGSTYNEQFF

length: 16
V: TRBV5-1
D: NA
size: once
J: TRBJ1-1
DNA: TGCGCCAGCAGCTTGGCCCCCAGCCTTGGGGACACTGAAGCTTTCTTT
CDR3: CASSLAPSLGDTEAFF

length: 13
V: TRBV6-6
D: NA
size: once
J: TRBJ1-2
DNA: TGTGCCAGCAGTAGTGACAACCGTTATGGCTACACCTTC
CDR3: CASSSDNRYGYTF

length: 15
V: TRBV7-2
D: TRBD2
size: once
J: TRBJ2-5
DNA: TGTGCCAGCAGCAGATCCAGCGGGGGGGAAGAGACCCAGTACTTC
CDR3: CASSRSSGGEETQYF

length: 13
V: TRBV7-2
D: NA
size: once
J: TRBJ1-1
DNA: TGTGCCAGCAGCTTATGGGGGGTCCCCGAAGCTTTCTTT
CDR3: CASSLWGVPEAFF

length: 15
V: TRBV7-6
D: TRBD2
size: NA
J: TRBJ2-1
DNA: TGTGCCAGCAGCTTAAGTAGCGGGGGTTACAATGAGCAGTTCTTC
CDR3: CASSLSSGGYNEQFF

length: 14
V: TRBV9
D: NA
size: NA
J: TRBJ2-3
DNA: TGTGCCAGCAGCCCAGTAGGCAACGCAGATACGCAGTATTTT
CDR3: CASSPVGNADTQYF

length: 14
V: TRBV20-1
D: NA
size: NA
J: TRBJ1-1
DNA: TGCAGTGCTAGTGGTGACCGAGGGTCCACTGAAGCTTTCTTT
CDR3: CSASGDRGSTEAFF

length: 16
V: TRBV28
D: TRBD2
size: once
J: TRBJ2-5
DNA: TGTGCCAGCAGTTTAGCGGGGGGATGGTACCAAGAGACCCAGTACTTC
CDR3: CASSLAGGWYQETQYF

length: 16
V: TRBV5-1
D: TRBD2
size: NA
J: TRBJ2-2
DNA: TGCGCCAGCAGCTTTTGGGGGGGAGCGAACACCGGGGAGCTGTTTTTT
CDR3: CASSFWGGANTGELFF

length: 16
V: TRBV21-1
D: NA
size: NA
J: TRBJ1-5
DNA: TGTGCCAGCAGCAAACGGACTCCCACTAGCAATCAGCCCCAGCATTTT
CDR3: CASSKRTPTSNQPQHF

length: 13
V: TRBV30
D: TRBD1
size: once
J: TRBJ1-1
DNA: TGTGCCTGGAGTGGACAGGGGTACACTGAAGCTTTCTTT
CDR3: CAWSGQGYTEAFF

length: 13
V: TRBV6-4
D: NA
size: NA
J: TRBJ1-5
DNA: TGTGCCAGCAGTGAAAATCGGGGTCAGCCCCAGCATTTT
CDR3: CASSENRGQPQHF

length: 15
V: TRBV27
D: NA
size: medium-sized
J: TRBJ2-5
DNA: TGTGCCAGCAGTTTTTACGGAGCAGCCCAAGAGACCCAGTACTTC
CDR3: CASSFYGAAQETQYF

length: 16
V: TRBV5-6
D: NA
size: once
J: TRBJ1-5
DNA: TGTGCCAGCAGCTTGGCGGGAGGGGCAGGGAGTCAGCCCCAGCATTTT
CDR3: CASSLAGGAGSQPQHF

length: 13
V: TRBV19
D: NA
size: NA
J: TRBJ1-2
DNA: TGTGCCAGTAGTATCGTTGGACCGTTCGGGGCCGCCTTC
CDR3: CASSIVGPFGAAF

length: 15
V: TRBV20-1
D: TRBD2
size: few
J: TRBJ2-3
DNA: TGCAGTGCTAGTACTAGCGGGGTATCCACAGATACGCAGTATTTT
CDR3: CSASTSGVSTDTQYF

length: 13
V: TRBV9
D: NA
size: NA
J: TRBJ2-5
DNA: TGTGCCAGCAGCCCGGAAGGTTGGGAGACCCAGTACTTC
CDR3: CASSPEGWETQYF

length: 13
V: TRBV12-3/TRBV12-4
D: NA
size: NA
J: TRBJ2-7
DNA: TGTGCCAGCACCCATGACATAAACTACGAGCAGTACTTC
CDR3: CASTHDINYEQYF

length: 17
V: TRBV4-2
D: TRBD2
size: NA
J: TRBJ2-1
DNA: TGTGCCAGCAGCCAAGAAGCAACTAGCGGGGGACCCCATGAGCAGTTCTTC
CDR3: CASSQEATSGGPHEQFF

length: 13
V: TRBV7-3
D: NA
size: NA
J: TRBJ1-2
DNA: TGTGCCAGCAGCCCCGACGGGAGTTATGGCTACACCTTC
CDR3: CASSPDGSYGYTF

length: 15
V: TRBV6-5
D: NA
size: NA
J: TRBJ2-5
DNA: TGTGCCAGCAGTTACTCGGGAATAGGGGAAGAGACCCAGTACTTC
CDR3: CASSYSGIGEETQYF

length: 14
V: TRBV19
D: NA
size: NA
J: TRBJ1-1
DNA: TGTGCCAGTAGTTCTCACAGTGGGAACACTGAAGCTTTCTTT
CDR3: CASSSHSGNTEAFF

length: 15
V: TRBV7-2
D: NA
size: NA
J: TRBJ1-2
DNA: TGTGCCAGCAGCTTAGGGGCCGGACTTTTTTATGGCTACACCTTC
CDR3: CASSLGAGLFYGYTF

length: 12
V: TRBV7-9
D: NA
size: few
J: TRBJ2-7
DNA: TGTGCCAGCAGCTTAGCTATTGACGAGCAGTACTTC
CDR3: CASSLAIDEQYF

length: 16
V: TRBV3-1/TRBV3-2
D: TRBD2
size: NA
J: TRBJ2-3
DNA: TGTGCCAGCAGCCAGGGACTAGCGGGATCCCTTGAGACGCAGTATTTT
CDR3: CASSQGLAGSLETQYF

length: 13
V: TRBV7-2
D: NA
size: NA
J: TRBJ2-7
DNA: TGTGCCAGCAGCCCCGACACCTCCTACGAGCAGTACTTC
CDR3: CASSPDTSYEQYF

length: 16
V: TRBV7-2
D: TRBD2
size: few
J: TRBJ2-1
DNA: TGTGCCAGCAGCGTCCGGACTAGCGGGGGGGCCGTTGAGCAGTTCTTC
CDR3: CASSVRTSGGAVEQFF

length: 15
V: TRBV4-2
D: TRBD1
size: NA
J: TRBJ2-2
DNA: TGTGCCAGCAGCCAGACAGGGGGGCGTACCGGGGAGCTGTTTTTT
CDR3: CASSQTGGRTGELFF

length: 18
V: TRBV5-1
D: TRBD1
size: NA
J: TRBJ2-7
DNA: TGCGCCAGCAGCTTGTCTAAAGGGCCGGGACAGCAATCCTACGAGCAGTACTTC
CDR3: CASSLSKGPGQQSYEQYF

length: 12
V: TRBV28
D: NA
size: NA
J: TRBJ2-1
DNA: TGTGCCAGCACGGACAGCTACAATGAGCAGTTCTTC
CDR3: CASTDSYNEQFF

length: 13
V: TRBV5-1
D: NA
size: NA
J: TRBJ2-7
DNA: TGCGCCAGCAGCTACGGGGCTGACTACGAGCAGTACTTC
CDR3: CASSYGADYEQYF